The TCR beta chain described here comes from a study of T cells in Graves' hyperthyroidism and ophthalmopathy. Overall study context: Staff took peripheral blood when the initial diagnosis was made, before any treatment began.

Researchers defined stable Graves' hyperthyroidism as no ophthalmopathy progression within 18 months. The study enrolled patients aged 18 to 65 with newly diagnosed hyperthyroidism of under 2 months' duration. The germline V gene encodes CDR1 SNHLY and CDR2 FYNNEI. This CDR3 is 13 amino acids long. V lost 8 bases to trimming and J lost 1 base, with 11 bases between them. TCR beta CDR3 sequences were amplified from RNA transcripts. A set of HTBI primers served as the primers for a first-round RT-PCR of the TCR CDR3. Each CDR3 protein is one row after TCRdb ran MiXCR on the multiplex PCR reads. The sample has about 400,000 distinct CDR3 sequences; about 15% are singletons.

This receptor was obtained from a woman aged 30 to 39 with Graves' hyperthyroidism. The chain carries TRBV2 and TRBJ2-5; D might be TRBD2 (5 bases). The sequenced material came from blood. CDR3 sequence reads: CASGSERQETQYF. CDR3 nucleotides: TGTGCCAGCGGGAGCGAGCGCCAAGAGACCCAGTACTTC.